The next 5 T cell receptor beta chains were all read from a single sample in a study of blood T cell repertoires in COVID-19. Method: immunoSEQ multiplex PCR; TCRdb's copy keeps in-frame clones and lacks some. The sample has about 69,000 clones, around 80% seen once. The sample taken for sequencing was peripheral blood. The receptors were sampled from a man aged 50 to 60 with COVID-19, enrolled during active disease.

The chain joins TRBV6-5 to TRBJ2-1, with 11 bases identical to TRBD1. The CDR3 extends over 15 amino acids. Germline assignment: CDR1 MNHEY and CDR2 SVGAGI. With V trimmed by 2 bases and J by 9 bases, 6 bases remained unmatched. CDR3 amino acids: CASSYPGQGVAEQFF. DNA of the CDR3: TGTGCCAGCAGTTACCCGGGACAGGGGGTTGCTGAGCAGTTCTTC.

The J gene is TRBJ2-7, the V gene TRBV6-5; 7 bases map to TRBD1. Looked up from germline, CDR1 is MNHEY and CDR2 is SVGAGI. This CDR3 is built from 14 residues. With 6 bases clipped from V and 2 bases from J, the junction kept 7 bases outside the gene matches. The CDR3: CASSKGGQTYEQYF. The DNA for the CDR3 is TGTGCCAGCAGCAAAGGGGGACAGACCTACGAGCAGTACTTC.

This clone has more than one count but fewer than ten. This chain links TRBV6-5 with TRBJ2-5; D gene ambiguous. Germline V gene sequence: CDR1 MNHEY, CDR2 SVGAGI. V was cut by 5 bases and J by 5 bases, with 12 bases left in between. The CDR3 sequence is 13 residues long. CDR3 bases: TGTGCCAGCAGTACCCCCCCGGTGGAGACCCAGTACTTC. Translation: CASSTPPVETQYF.

The gene calls are TRBV5-1 and TRBJ1-3, with TRBD1 matching over 9 bases. Germline CDR1 and CDR2: SGHRS and YFSETQ. Losses at the gene ends were 0 bases for V and 0 bases for J; bases not matched to a gene: 1. The CDR3 has 16 amino acids. The CDR3 here is CASSLGGQGSGNTIYF. Written as DNA, the CDR3 is TGCGCCAGCAGCTTGGGGGGACAGGGCTCTGGAAACACCATATATTTT.

The rearrangement links TRBV7-6 to TRBJ1-1; TRBD1 might be the D (5 bases). From germline, CDR1 is SGHVS and CDR2 FNYEAQ. V lost 2 bases and J 2 bases, leaving 21 bases between the germline ends. The CDR3 runs 18 residues. The CDR3 nucleotides are TGTGCCAGCAGCTTAAAGTTGCGGGGCCCTAAGAGTAACACTGAAGCTTTCTTT. Translation: CASSLKLRGPKSNTEAFF.